This T cell receptor (beta chain) is from a study of control samples from healthy donors and cancer patients. The CDR3 has 11 residues. V lost 3 bases, J lost 9 bases, and 8 bases lay in between. CDR1 is SGHTA, CDR2 FQGNSA, per germline. Measured with immunoSEQ multiplex PCR; TCRdb has only the in-frame clones, and not every one. The profile shows 120,000 to 150,000 clones, under 90% of them singletons. J is TRBJ1-1 and V is TRBV7-2; D is uncertain. This clonotype was obtained from a man under 40 in good health. Source material: blood. This chain's CDR3 is CASSLGIQAFF. The CDR3 DNA is TGTGCCAGCAGCTTGGGAATTCAAGCTTTCTTT.